This T cell receptor beta chain was sequenced for a study of blood T cell repertoires in COVID-19. Study summary: Samples of COVID-19 (acute and convalescent) were obtained from the United States, Italy and Spain.

During active infection, Seattle patients enrolled and were then monitored through disease. CDR1 is SGHDT, CDR2 YYEEEE, per germline. The trim removed 6 bases at V and 3 bases at J, leaving 6 bases unmatched. The CDR3 is 15 residues long. Original data processing: Estimation of nucleated cell counts relied on the amplification of reference gene primers. Assay: immunoSEQ multiplex PCR; the TCRdb copy retains only in-frame clones and omits some. V, J and clone size reflect that table, while D and trimming were determined from the DNA. Among about 38,000 clones, 87% were seen once, and the ten largest hold under 5%. This clone was recorded once.

This sequence joins TRBV5-6 and TRBJ1-5; 10 bases are a match to TRBD1. The sample consisted of peripheral blood. The sequence came from a man between 60 and 70 years old with COVID-19, enrolled during active disease. The CDR3 here is CASTPGTGVNQPQHF. CDR3 nucleotides: TGTGCCAGCACCCCCGGGACAGGGGTCAATCAGCCCCAGCATTTT.